The 2 T cell receptor beta chains reported below all come from one sample, sequenced in a study of T cell responses to AZD1222 COVID-19 vaccine. Here immunoSEQ multiplex PCR was the method, and the copy in TCRdb shows in-frame clones only, minus some. The repertoire includes approximately 79,000 clones, 80% to 90% of them detected once, and more than 7% sits in the top ten. Material: peripheral blood, obtained on day 0 of AZD1222 vaccination. These receptors were collected from an adult in good health.

V usage is TRBV7-6 and J usage is TRBJ2-7; D may be TRBD2 (6 bases). CDR3 length equals 15 residues. Trimming cost V 2 bases and J 3 bases, with 14 bases left between them. The V gene's germline CDR1 is SGHVS and CDR2 FNYEAQ. CDR3 DNA sequence: TGTGCCAGCAGCTTAAACGGCGGGAAAGGCTACGAGCAGTACTTC. Translating it yields CASSLNGGKGYEQYF.

This clone appeared a single time. The chain employs TRBV5-1 and TRBJ2-3; 7 bases align to TRBD2. Per germline, CDR1 SGHRS and CDR2 YFSETQ. The junction had 3 bases not matched to a gene; V was cut back by 2 bases and J by 0 bases. This CDR3 has 15 residues. DNA for the CDR3: TGCGCCAGCAGCTTTATGGGAGGGAGCACAGATACGCAGTATTTT. Residues: CASSFMGGSTDTQYF.